This T cell receptor (beta chain) was recovered during a study of T cells after yellow fever vaccination. Findings and limits, study-wide: FACS-sorted repertoires could contain abundant clonotypes contaminating from the bulk population. It was the secondary response that reached its peak faster, day 5 versus 15, but it was weaker.

Trimming took 7 bases from V and 4 from J, leaving 13 bases between them. The CDR3 spans 14 residues. Germline-derived CDR1 and CDR2 are SEHNR and FQNEAQ (reference sequence). On this clonotype itself: Its antigen is undetermined.

TCRdb reanalysed the 5' RACE reads using MiXCR and keeps one entry per CDR3 protein. The table shows approximately 330,000 distinct CDR3 sequences, with roughly an eighth occurring only once. The sequence came from a man aged 18 to 29 who received the YFV17D yellow fever vaccine. The specimen was CD4+ T cells sorted from PBMCs, collected 15 days after the yellow fever booster vaccination. This chain connects TRBV7-9 to TRBJ1-4; D possibly corresponds to TRBD1 (5 bases). The DNA of the CDR3 is TGTGCCAGCACCAGTGGGGCTAATAATGAAAAACTGTTTTTT. Residues: CASTSGANNEKLFF.